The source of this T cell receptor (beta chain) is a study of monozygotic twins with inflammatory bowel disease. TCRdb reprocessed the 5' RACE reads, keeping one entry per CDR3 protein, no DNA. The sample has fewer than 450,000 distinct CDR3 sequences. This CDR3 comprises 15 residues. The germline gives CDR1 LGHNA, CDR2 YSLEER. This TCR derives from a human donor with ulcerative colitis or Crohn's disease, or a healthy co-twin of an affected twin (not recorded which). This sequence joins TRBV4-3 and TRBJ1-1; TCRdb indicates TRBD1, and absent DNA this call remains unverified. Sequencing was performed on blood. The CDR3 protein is CASNRDGTMNTEAFF.